This TCR beta chain was recovered during a study of blood T cell repertoires in COVID-19. Study-wide background: The United States, Italy and Spain provided the acute and convalescent COVID-19 samples. From T cells, B-cell-depleted T cells, or PBMCs came the material, which was cDNA or gDNA.

Authors' processing steps: Using reference gene primer amplification, nucleated cell counts were estimated. The assay was immunoSEQ multiplex PCR, and TCRdb's table has in-frame clones only and misses some. The DNA gave D and trimming, while V, J and clone size come from that table. Of 100,000 to 110,000 clones listed, around 88% are singletons. From germline, CDR1 is WNHNN and CDR2 SYGVQD (reference sequence). This CDR3 is 15 amino acids long. V lost 0 bases and J lost 6; bases outside the gene matches: 3. The clonotype was recovered from a human donor in a cohort sampled during active COVID-19. The chain employs TRBV10-1 and TRBJ2-7, with 12 positions matching TRBD2. The material sequenced was peripheral blood. As DNA, the CDR3 is TGCGCCAGCAGTGAGTCGACTAGCGGGAGTTCCGAGCAGTACTTC. It is translated as CASSESTSGSSEQYF.